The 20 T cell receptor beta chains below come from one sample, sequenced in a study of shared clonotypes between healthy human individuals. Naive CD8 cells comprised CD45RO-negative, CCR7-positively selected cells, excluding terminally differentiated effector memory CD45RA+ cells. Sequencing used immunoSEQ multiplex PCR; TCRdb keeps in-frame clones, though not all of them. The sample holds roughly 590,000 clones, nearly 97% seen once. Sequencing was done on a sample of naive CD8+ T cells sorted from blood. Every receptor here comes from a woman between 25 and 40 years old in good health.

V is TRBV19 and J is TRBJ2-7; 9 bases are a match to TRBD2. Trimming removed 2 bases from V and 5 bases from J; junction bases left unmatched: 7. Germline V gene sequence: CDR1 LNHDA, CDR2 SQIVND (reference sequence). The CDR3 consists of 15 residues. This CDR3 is CASSIRLAGMDEQYF. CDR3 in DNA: TGTGCCAGTAGTATACGGCTAGCGGGAATGGACGAGCAGTACTTC.

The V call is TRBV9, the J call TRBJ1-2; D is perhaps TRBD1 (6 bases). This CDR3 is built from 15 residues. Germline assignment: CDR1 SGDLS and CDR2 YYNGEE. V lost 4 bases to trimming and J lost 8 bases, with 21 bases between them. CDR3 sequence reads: CASSPRRGASSGYTF. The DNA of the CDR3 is TGTGCCAGCAGCCCAAGAAGGGGGGCCTCGAGCGGCTACACCTTC. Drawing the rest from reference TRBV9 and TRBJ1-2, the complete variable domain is DSGVTQTPKHLITATGQRVTLRCSPRSGDLSVYWYQQSLDQGLQFLIQYYNGEERAKGNILERFSAQQFPDLHSELNLSSLELGDSALYFCASSPRRGASSGYTFGSGTRLTVV.

The CDR3 sequence: CASRTRGTTNTGELFF. The DNA of the CDR3 is TGTGCCAGCAGGACGCGCGGAACAACGAACACCGGGGAGCTGTTTTTT. V and J are TRBV9 and TRBJ2-2; no reliable D call. Germline CDR1 and CDR2: SGDLS and YYNGEE. Trimming took off 5 bases at V and 0 bases at J, with 14 bases between the two ends. The CDR3 extends over 16 amino acids. The variable domain in full, completed from reference TRBV9 and TRBJ2-2, reads DSGVTQTPKHLITATGQRVTLRCSPRSGDLSVYWYQQSLDQGLQFLIQYYNGEERAKGNILERFSAQQFPDLHSELNLSSLELGDSALYFCASRTRGTTNTGELFFGEGSRLTVL.

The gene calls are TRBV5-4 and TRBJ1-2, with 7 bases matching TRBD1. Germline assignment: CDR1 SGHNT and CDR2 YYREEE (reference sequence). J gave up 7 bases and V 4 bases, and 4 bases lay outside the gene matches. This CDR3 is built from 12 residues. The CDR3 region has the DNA TGTGCCAGCAGCCAGCAGGGGGGTGGCTACACCTTC. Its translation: CASSQQGGGYTF.

The CDR3 is CASSPTGTGIYEQYF. CDR3 nucleotides: TGTGCCAGCAGTCCTACCGGGACAGGGATATACGAGCAGTACTTC. The chain links TRBV28 to TRBJ2-7, with TRBD1 identical over 9 bases. This CDR3 region has 15 residues. The ends lost 5 bases at V and 4 bases at J; junction bases unmatched: 9. The germline V gene encodes CDR1 MDHEN and CDR2 SYDVKM.

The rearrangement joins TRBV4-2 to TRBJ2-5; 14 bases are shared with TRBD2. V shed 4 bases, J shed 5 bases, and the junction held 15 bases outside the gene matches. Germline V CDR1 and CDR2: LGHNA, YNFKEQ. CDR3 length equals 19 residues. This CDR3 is CASSPPRIERLAGGETQYF. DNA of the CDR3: TGTGCCAGCAGCCCCCCGCGTATCGAGCGACTAGCGGGGGGGGAGACCCAGTACTTC.

The CDR3 DNA reads TGTGCCACCAGCGGGGCATTGGGTGATCAGCCCCAGCATTTT. It encodes CATSGALGDQPQHF. The chain is built from TRBV15 and TRBJ1-5; D may be TRBD1 (5 bases). The germline gives CDR1 LNHNV, CDR2 YYDKDF (reference sequence). The CDR3 totals 14 residues. V was cut by 5 bases and J by 5 bases, with 13 bases left in between.

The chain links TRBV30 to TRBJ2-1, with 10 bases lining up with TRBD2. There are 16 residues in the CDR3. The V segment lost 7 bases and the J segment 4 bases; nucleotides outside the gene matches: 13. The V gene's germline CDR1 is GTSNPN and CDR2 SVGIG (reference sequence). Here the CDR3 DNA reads TGTGCCTCCCCCGGGGAATGGACTAGCGGATACAATGAGCAGTTCTTC. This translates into CASPGEWTSGYNEQFF. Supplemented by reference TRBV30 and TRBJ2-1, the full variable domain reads SQTIHQWPATLVQPVGSPLSLECTVEGTSNPNLYWYRQAAGRGLQLLFYSVGIGQISSEVPQNLSASRPQDRQFILSSKKLLLSDSGFYLCASPGEWTSGYNEQFFGPGTRLTVL.

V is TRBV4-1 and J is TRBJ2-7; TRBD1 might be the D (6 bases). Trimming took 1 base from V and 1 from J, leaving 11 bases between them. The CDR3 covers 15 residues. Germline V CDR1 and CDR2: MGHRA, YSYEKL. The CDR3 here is CASSQGPDRSYEQYF. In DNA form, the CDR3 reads TGCGCCAGCAGCCAAGGCCCCGACAGGTCCTACGAGCAGTACTTC.

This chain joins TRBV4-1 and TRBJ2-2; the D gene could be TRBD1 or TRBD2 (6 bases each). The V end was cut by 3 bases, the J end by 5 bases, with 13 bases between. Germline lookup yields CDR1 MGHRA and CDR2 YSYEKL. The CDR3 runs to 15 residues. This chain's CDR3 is CASSQMGGPTGELFF. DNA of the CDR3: TGCGCCAGCAGCCAGATGGGGGGCCCGACCGGGGAGCTGTTTTTT.

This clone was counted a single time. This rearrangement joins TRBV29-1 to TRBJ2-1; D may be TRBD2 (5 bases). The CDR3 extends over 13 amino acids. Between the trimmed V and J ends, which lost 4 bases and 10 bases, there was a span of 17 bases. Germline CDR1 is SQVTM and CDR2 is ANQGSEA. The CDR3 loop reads CSVARGPSEEQFF. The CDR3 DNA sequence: TGCAGCGTTGCAAGAGGGCCTTCGGAGGAGCAGTTCTTC.

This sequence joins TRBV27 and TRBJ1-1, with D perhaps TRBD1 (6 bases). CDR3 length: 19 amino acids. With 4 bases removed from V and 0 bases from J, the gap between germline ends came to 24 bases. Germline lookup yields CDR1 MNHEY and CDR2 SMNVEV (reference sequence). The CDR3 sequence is CASSWTGTRPLIVNTEAFF. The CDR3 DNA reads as TGTGCCAGCAGTTGGACCGGGACAAGACCGCTGATCGTGAACACTGAAGCTTTCTTT.

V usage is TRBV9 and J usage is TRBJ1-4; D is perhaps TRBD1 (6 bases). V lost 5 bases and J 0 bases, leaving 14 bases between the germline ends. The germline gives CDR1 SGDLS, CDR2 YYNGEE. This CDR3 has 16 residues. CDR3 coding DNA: TGTGCCAGCAGTGATGTAACAGGGACAACTAATGAAAAACTGTTTTTT. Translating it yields CASSDVTGTTNEKLFF.

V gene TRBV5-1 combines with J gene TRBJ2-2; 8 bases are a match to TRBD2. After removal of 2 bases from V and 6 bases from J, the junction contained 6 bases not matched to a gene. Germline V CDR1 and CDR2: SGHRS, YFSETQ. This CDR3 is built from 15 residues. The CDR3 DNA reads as TGCGCCAGCAGCTTTGCCGGGACTAGTCCCGGGGAGCTGTTTTTT. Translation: CASSFAGTSPGELFF.

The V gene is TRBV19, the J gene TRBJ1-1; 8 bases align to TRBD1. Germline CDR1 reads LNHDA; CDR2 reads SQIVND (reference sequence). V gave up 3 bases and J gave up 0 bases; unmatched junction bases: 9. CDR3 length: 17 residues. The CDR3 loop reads CASSINIETGVNTEAFF. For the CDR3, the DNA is TGTGCCAGTAGTATTAACATCGAGACAGGGGTGAACACTGAAGCTTTCTTT.

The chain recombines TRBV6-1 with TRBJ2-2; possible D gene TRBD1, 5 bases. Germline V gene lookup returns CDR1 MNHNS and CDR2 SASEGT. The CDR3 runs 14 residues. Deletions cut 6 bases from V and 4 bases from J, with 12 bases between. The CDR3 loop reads CASSQTGFTGELFF. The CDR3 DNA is TGTGCCAGCAGCCAAACAGGCTTCACCGGGGAGCTGTTTTTT.

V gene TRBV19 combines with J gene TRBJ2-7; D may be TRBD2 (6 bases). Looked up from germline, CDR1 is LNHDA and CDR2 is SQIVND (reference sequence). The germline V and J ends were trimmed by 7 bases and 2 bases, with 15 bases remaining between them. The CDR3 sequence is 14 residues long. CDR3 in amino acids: CASTMAGRPYEQYF. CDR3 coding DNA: TGTGCCAGTACCATGGCGGGACGTCCCTACGAGCAGTACTTC.

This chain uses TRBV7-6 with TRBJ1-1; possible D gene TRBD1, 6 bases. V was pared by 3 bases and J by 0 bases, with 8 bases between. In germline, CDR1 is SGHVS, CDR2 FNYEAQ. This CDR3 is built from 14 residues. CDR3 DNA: TGTGCCAGCAGCTTCAGGGACATGAACACTGAAGCTTTCTTT. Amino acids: CASSFRDMNTEAFF.

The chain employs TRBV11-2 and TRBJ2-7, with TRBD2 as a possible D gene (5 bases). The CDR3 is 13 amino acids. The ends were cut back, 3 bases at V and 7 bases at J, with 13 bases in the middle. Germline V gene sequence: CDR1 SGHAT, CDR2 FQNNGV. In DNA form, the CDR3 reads TGTGCCAGCAGCTTGGTCCCCCGCGGGGAGCAGTACTTC. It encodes CASSLVPRGEQYF.

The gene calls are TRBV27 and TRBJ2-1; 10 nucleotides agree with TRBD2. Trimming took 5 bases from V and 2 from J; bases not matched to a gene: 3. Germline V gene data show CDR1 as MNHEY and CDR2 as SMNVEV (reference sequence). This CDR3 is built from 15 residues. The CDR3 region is CASSISGGAYNEQFF. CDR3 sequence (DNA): TGTGCCAGCAGTATAAGCGGGGGGGCCTACAATGAGCAGTTCTTC.